Listed below are T cell receptor beta chains from one sample, sequenced in a study of T cells after yellow fever vaccination. TCRdb analysed the 5' RACE reads with MiXCR anew, one entry per CDR3 protein. The sample has roughly 260,000 distinct CDR3 sequences, approximately 12% seen once. The starting material was CD4+ T cells sorted from PBMCs, obtained 45 days after the yellow fever booster vaccination. The origin of the receptors is a man in his thirties or forties who received the YFV17D yellow fever vaccine. Each CDR3 is given with its conserved first and last residue. The order of the fields is J gene, V gene, D gene, CDR3 length, clone size, CDR3 protein, CDR3 DNA. The D gene is left open where the match is weak. Expanded clones are given a class, and other clones once, few, many or no size at all.

>TRBJ2-5|TRBV12-3/TRBV12-4|-|15|-
CASSLVGAIQETQYF
TGTGCCAGCAGTTTGGTGGGAGCAATCCAAGAGACCCAGTACTTC
>TRBJ2-1|TRBV2|TRBD1|14|-
CASSDQLGDSEQFF
TGTGCCAGCAGTGATCAGTTAGGGGACAGTGAGCAGTTCTTC
>TRBJ2-3|TRBV4-1|-|15|-
CASSQEIVGADTQYF
TGCGCCAGCAGCCAAGAAATCGTGGGGGCAGATACGCAGTATTTT
>TRBJ2-5|TRBV20-1|-|12|-
CSASYVVETQYF
TGCAGTGCTAGTTATGTTGTGGAGACCCAGTACTTC
>TRBJ2-5|TRBV7-9|-|14|few
CASSPPYLQETQYF
TGTGCCAGCAGCCCACCGTACCTCCAAGAGACCCAGTACTTC
>TRBJ2-3|TRBV7-2|TRBD2|16|-
CASDALGGRGSDTQYF
TGTGCCAGCGATGCCCTTGGCGGGAGAGGTTCGGATACGCAGTATTTT
>TRBJ2-1|TRBV7-9|-|17|-
CASSLSVTLFSYNEQFF
TGTGCCAGCAGCTTAAGCGTGACACTTTTCTCCTACAATGAGCAGTTCTTC
>TRBJ2-2|TRBV28|TRBD1|15|few
CASSRQGFQTGELFF
TGTGCCAGCAGCAGACAGGGTTTTCAGACCGGGGAGCTGTTTTTT
>TRBJ2-5|TRBV11-3|-|14|-
CASSLTGVGETQYF
TGTGCCAGCAGCTTAACGGGAGTCGGGGAGACCCAGTACTTC
>TRBJ1-2|TRBV5-5|-|13|-
CASSWEGGSGYTF
TGTGCCAGCAGCTGGGAGGGAGGCTCTGGCTACACCTTC
>TRBJ2-3|TRBV6-1|TRBD2|15|few
CASSGPGLLTDTQYF
TGTGCCAGCAGCGGACCGGGACTACTCACAGATACGCAGTATTTT
>TRBJ2-4|TRBV15|-|15|-
CATSRGGSDANIQYF
TGTGCCACCAGCAGAGGAGGGAGTGATGCAAACATTCAGTACTTC
>TRBJ2-1|TRBV6-2/TRBV6-3|TRBD2|15|many
CASSPGASGRNEQFF
TGTGCCAGCAGTCCCGGGGCTAGCGGGAGAAATGAGCAGTTCTTC
>TRBJ2-7|TRBV7-2|TRBD2|14|few
CASSSGIAGGVQYF
TGTGCCAGCAGCTCCGGGATAGCGGGAGGGGTGCAGTACTTC
>TRBJ2-5|TRBV5-5|-|15|few
CASSSLGSGQETQYF
TGTGCCAGCAGCTCCCTTGGTAGCGGCCAAGAGACCCAGTACTTC
>TRBJ1-2|TRBV7-9|-|14|-
CASRPPGADGGYTF
TGTGCCAGCAGACCTCCCGGGGCCGACGGTGGCTACACCTTC